The 9 T cell receptor beta chains reported below all come from one sample, sequenced in a study of blood T cell repertoires in COVID-19. Some clones are missing from TCRdb's copy, which holds only in-frame ones; the method was immunoSEQ multiplex PCR. Seen here are about 310,000 clones, almost 90% observed once, and the top ten hold roughly 1%. Sequencing input: peripheral blood. These receptors all stem from a woman between 35 and 50 years old with COVID-19, enrolled during active disease.

The chain couples TRBV9 to TRBJ2-2; D might be TRBD2 (5 bases). Between the trimmed V and J ends, which lost 4 bases and 0 bases, there was a span of 13 bases. The germline V gene encodes CDR1 SGDLS and CDR2 YYNGEE. The CDR3 runs 16 residues. CDR3 sequence reads: CASSPRRGPNTGELFF. The CDR3 DNA reads as TGTGCCAGCAGCCCCCGGCGAGGGCCGAACACCGGGGAGCTGTTTTTT. The full variable domain, completed using reference TRBV9 and TRBJ2-2, is DSGVTQTPKHLITATGQRVTLRCSPRSGDLSVYWYQQSLDQGLQFLIQYYNGEERAKGNILERFSAQQFPDLHSELNLSSLELGDSALYFCASSPRRGPNTGELFFGEGSRLTVL.

This clone was recorded only once. The chain couples TRBV18 to TRBJ1-1, with no clear D. The V and J ends lost 4 bases and 4 bases respectively, with 10 bases between them. This CDR3 spans 13 amino acids. The germline CDR1 and CDR2 sequences are KGHSH and LQKENI. As DNA, the CDR3 is TGTGCCAGCTCACTGAAGCGGGGCACTGAAGCTTTCTTT. Translating it yields CASSLKRGTEAFF.

The rearrangement uses TRBV28 and TRBJ1-5, with 7 bases fitting TRBD1. The germline V gene encodes CDR1 MDHEN and CDR2 SYDVKM. The junction had 8 bases not matched to a gene; V was cut back by 5 bases and J by 7 bases. This CDR3 is 14 amino acids long. The CDR3 region is CASSPPRGIQPQHF. In DNA form, the CDR3 reads TGTGCCAGCAGTCCCCCCAGGGGGATCCAGCCCCAGCATTTT.

The chain couples TRBV18 to TRBJ2-1; 7 bases are a match to TRBD2. The V gene end was trimmed by 1 base and the J gene end by 9 bases; junction bases not matched to a gene: 6. The CDR3 has 14 residues. Per germline, CDR1 KGHSH and CDR2 LQKENI. CDR3 residues: CASSPHRGLSEQFF. For the CDR3, the DNA is TGTGCCAGCTCACCACATAGGGGACTATCTGAGCAGTTCTTC.

The count of this clone is one. The genes are TRBV5-1 and TRBJ1-2; possible D gene TRBD1, 6 bases. The V gene lost 0 bases and the J gene lost 8 bases, with 11 bases spanning the gap. Germline V gives CDR1 SGHRS, CDR2 YFSETQ. The CDR3 contains 13 residues. CDR3 residues: CASSLAQGKGYTF. The CDR3 region has the DNA TGCGCCAGCAGCTTGGCACAGGGAAAAGGCTACACCTTC.

About this clone: The sample contains more than one DNA sequence encoding this CDR3. The chain links TRBV12-3 or TRBV12-4 to TRBJ2-7; possible D gene TRBD2, 6 bases. The V gene lost 3 bases and the J gene lost 1 base, with 7 bases spanning the gap. This CDR3 region has 13 residues. CDR3 coding DNA: TGTGCCAGCAGTTTTAGCGGATCCTACGAGCAGTACTTC. Amino acid sequence: CASSFSGSYEQYF.

The chain carries TRBV27 and TRBJ1-2, with 9 bases lining up with TRBD1. This CDR3 is 14 amino acids long. V lost 4 bases, J lost 4 bases, and 4 bases stayed unmatched. Germline V gene data show CDR1 as MNHEY and CDR2 as SMNVEV (reference sequence). The CDR3 spells CASSYGTGLYGYTF. In nucleotides, the CDR3 is TGTGCCAGCAGTTACGGGACAGGGCTCTATGGCTACACCTTC.

The V gene is TRBV5-1, the J gene TRBJ2-3, with 9 bases fitting TRBD1. Germline lookup yields CDR1 SGHRS and CDR2 YFSETQ. The CDR3 runs to 15 residues. The V gene end was trimmed by 6 bases and the J gene end by 3 bases; junction bases not matched to a gene: 8. This CDR3 reads CASTPMGQGTDTQYF. The CDR3 region has the DNA TGCGCCAGCACCCCGATGGGACAGGGTACAGATACGCAGTATTTT.

Concerning this clone: The same CDR3 is also encoded by other DNA sequences in this sample. The V gene is TRBV18, the J gene TRBJ2-1; D call uncertain. The germline V gene encodes CDR1 KGHSH and CDR2 LQKENI. V was pared by 0 bases and J by 2 bases, with 8 bases between. The CDR3 consists of 15 residues. The CDR3: CASSPPRKTYNEQFF. CDR3 DNA sequence: TGTGCCAGCTCACCACCGAGGAAGACCTACAATGAGCAGTTCTTC. The complete variable domain, with remaining parts taken from reference TRBV18 and TRBJ2-1, reads NAGVMQNPRHLVRRRGQEARLRCSPMKGHSHVYWYRQLPEEGLKFMVYLQKENIIDESGMPKERFSAEFPKEGPSILRIQQVVRGDSAAYFCASSPPRKTYNEQFFGPGTRLTVL.